The clone carrying this T cell receptor (beta chain) was seen only once. Its target is not known. The CDR3 extends over 11 amino acids. V gave up 5 bases and J gave up 1 base, with 2 bases separating them. The germline CDR1 and CDR2 sequences are SGDLS and YYNGEE. The sample originates from a study of OX40 agonist ivuxolimab in advanced cancers. Libraries were prepared by immunoSEQ multiplex PCR; TCRdb keeps only in-frame clonotypes and omits some of them. This sample has around 26,000 clones; just under 80% occur once, and the top ten carry under 30%. Findings and limits, study-wide: CD8+ T cells (on average) carried more expanded clones than CD4+ T cells. CD4+ and CD8+ blood T cells expanded clonally by week 6 at 0.1 to 3.0 mg/kg.

V gene TRBV9 combines with J gene TRBJ2-3; D remains unclear. Sequenced material: CD4+ or CD8+ T cells sorted from blood, taken in a trial of the OX40 agonist ivuxolimab. The receptor's source is an adult with an advanced solid tumor such as melanoma, head and neck, liver or kidney cancer. CDR3 DNA: TGTGCCAGCAGGGGCACAGATACGCAGTATTTT. It specifies CASRGTDTQYF.